Presented here are 22 T cell receptor beta chains from one specimen sequenced in a study of blood T cell repertoires in COVID-19. TCRdb's table, derived via immunoSEQ multiplex PCR, lists solely in-frame clones and lacks some. This sample has more than 250,000 clones, with about 90% found just once. The source material was PBMCs or T cells enriched from blood (not recorded which). The receptor set was obtained from a woman between 25 and 40 years old who had recovered from COVID-19.

V and J are TRBV19 and TRBJ1-5; 10 bases line up with TRBD1. J lost 7 bases, V lost 3 bases, and 6 bases had no gene match. Germline V gives CDR1 LNHDA, CDR2 SQIVND (reference sequence). This CDR3 has 15 amino acids. CDR3 amino acids: CASSIGDRGLQPQHF. The CDR3 DNA follows: TGTGCCAGTAGTATCGGGGACAGGGGACTCCAGCCCCAGCATTTT. Drawing the rest from reference TRBV19 and TRBJ1-5, the complete variable domain is DGGITQSPKYLFRKEGQNVTLSCEQNLNHDAMYWYRQDPGQGLRLIYYSQIVNDFQKGDIAEGYSVSREKKESFPLTVTSAQKNPTAFYLCASSIGDRGLQPQHFGDGTRLSIL.

The chain recombines TRBV6-4 with TRBJ2-3; a weak D match, TRBD2 (6 bases). Trimming cost V 6 bases and J 0 bases, with 13 bases left between them. Germline CDR1 reads MRHNA; CDR2 reads SNTAGT. The CDR3 is 15 amino acids. This CDR3 reads CASSPTGGSTDTQYF. The CDR3 region has the DNA TGTGCCAGCAGCCCTACCGGGGGAAGCACAGATACGCAGTATTTT.

The rearrangement uses TRBV4-1 and TRBJ1-1; TRBD1 is a possible D gene (5 bases). The CDR3 consists of 14 residues. From germline, CDR1 is MGHRA and CDR2 YSYEKL. Trimming cost V 6 bases and J 4 bases, with 15 bases left between them. The DNA of the CDR3 is TGCGCCAGCAGTCCAACAATGGGGGGCACTGAAGCTTTCTTT. Residues: CASSPTMGGTEAFF.

This sequence joins TRBV10-3 and TRBJ2-5; D is perhaps TRBD1 (6 bases). CDR1 is ENHRY, CDR2 SYGVKD, per germline. The CDR3 is 13 residues long. The ends were cut back, 5 bases at V and 2 bases at J, with 9 bases in the middle. CDR3 in DNA: TGTGCCATCAGTTCGACAGGACAAGAGACCCAGTACTTC. Amino acids: CAISSTGQETQYF.

This chain uses TRBV30 with TRBJ1-6; D is possibly TRBD1 (5 bases). The CDR3 has 17 residues. CDR1 and CDR2 from the germline V gene are GTSNPN and SVGIG (reference sequence). V was pared by 3 bases and J by 2 bases, with 17 bases between. CDR3 residues: CAWSLAGGAPYNSPLHF. In DNA form, the CDR3 reads TGTGCCTGGAGCCTCGCGGGAGGGGCCCCCTATAATTCACCCCTCCACTTT.

V gene TRBV18 combines with J gene TRBJ2-5, with 9 bases identical to TRBD1. The CDR3 sequence is 16 residues long. With 7 bases clipped from V and 5 bases from J, the junction kept 14 bases outside the gene matches. The germline V gene has CDR1 KGHSH and CDR2 LQKENI. This chain's CDR3 is CASFSGQGPEGETQYF. CDR3 nucleotide sequence: TGTGCCAGCTTTTCCGGACAGGGGCCCGAGGGGGAGACCCAGTACTTC.

This sequence joins TRBV6-5 and TRBJ1-1; tentative D call: TRBD1 (5 bases). Trimming shortened V by 5 bases and J by 8 bases, and 18 bases separated the two germline ends. Germline lookup yields CDR1 MNHEY and CDR2 SVGAGI. CDR3 size: 14 residues. This CDR3 reads CASSTGNLVEEAFF. The CDR3 DNA is TGTGCCAGCAGTACAGGAAATCTAGTGGAGGAAGCTTTCTTT.

V usage is TRBV12-3 or TRBV12-4 and J usage is TRBJ1-1; 7 nucleotides match TRBD1. V lost 5 bases to trimming and J lost 10 bases; unmatched junction nucleotides: 4. The CDR3 is 11 amino acids. CDR3 residues: CASSPDRAAFF. CDR3 coding DNA: TGTGCCAGCAGTCCTGACAGGGCAGCTTTCTTT.

This clone is a singleton in its sample. The CDR3 DNA reads as TGTGCCAGGGGTTCCGGACTGTTCGAGACTGAAGCTTTCTTT. Protein sequence: CARGSGLFETEAFF. This chain connects TRBV5-8 to TRBJ1-1; D is unclear. There are 14 residues in the CDR3. V shed 8 bases and J shed 5 bases, with 19 bases lying between them. Looked up from germline, CDR1 is SGHTS and CDR2 is YDEGEE.

The gene calls are TRBV30 and TRBJ2-1; TRBD1 agrees at 10 bases. CDR1 is GTSNPN, CDR2 SVGIG, per germline (reference sequence). Unmatched junction bases numbered 4, after V lost 3 bases and J lost 5 bases. This CDR3 contains 14 residues. In DNA form, the CDR3 reads TGTGCCTGGAGCACCGGGACAGGGGACAATGAGCAGTTCTTC. Translation gives CAWSTGTGDNEQFF.

This chain joins TRBV6-4 and TRBJ1-1; perhaps TRBD1 as D (6 bases). Trimming shortened V by 5 bases and J by 4 bases, and 11 bases separated the two germline ends. This CDR3 is built from 13 residues. Germline V gene lookup returns CDR1 MRHNA and CDR2 SNTAGT. The CDR3: CASSSTGSTEAFF. In nucleotides, the CDR3 is TGTGCCAGCAGTTCAACAGGGAGCACTGAAGCTTTCTTT.

The chain is built from TRBV5-1 and TRBJ1-2; perhaps TRBD1 as D (5 bases). The germline V and J ends were trimmed by 0 bases and 1 base, with 10 bases remaining between them. The CDR3 has 15 amino acids. Germline lookup yields CDR1 SGHRS and CDR2 YFSETQ. The DNA of the CDR3 is TGCGCCAGCAGCTTGGGGCAGGGCCGTAACTATGGCTACACCTTC. This encodes CASSLGQGRNYGYTF.

The chain employs TRBV2 and TRBJ1-5; D gene unclear. The V gene lost 7 bases and the J gene lost 1 base, with 11 bases spanning the gap. This CDR3 is built from 14 residues. Germline V CDR1 and CDR2: SNHLY, FYNNEI. CDR3 protein: CASNTGGSNQPQHF. As DNA, the CDR3 is TGTGCCAGCAATACGGGAGGGAGCAATCAGCCCCAGCATTTT.

The rearrangement joins TRBV7-9 to TRBJ2-7; unclear D gene. CDR1 and CDR2 from the germline V gene are SEHNR and FQNEAQ (reference sequence). This CDR3 comprises 13 residues. V was pared by 2 bases and J by 3 bases, with 8 bases between. This CDR3 reads CASSLINSYEQYF. DNA of the CDR3: TGTGCCAGCAGCTTAATCAACAGCTACGAGCAGTACTTC.

For the CDR3, the DNA is TGTGCCAGCAGCAGTAGCGGGGGGGCAGATACGCAGTATTTT. Translating gives CASSSSGGADTQYF. This chain uses TRBV7-9 with TRBJ2-3; 11 nucleotides match TRBD2. The CDR3 has 14 amino acids. Germline assignment: CDR1 SEHNR and CDR2 FQNEAQ (reference sequence). The V gene end was trimmed by 5 bases and the J gene end by 4 bases; junction bases not matched to a gene: 2.

The chain links TRBV29-1 to TRBJ2-7; 7 bases line up with TRBD2. Germline V gene sequence: CDR1 SQVTM, CDR2 ANQGSEA. This CDR3 has 13 amino acids. The V and J ends lost 4 bases and 5 bases, in that order; junction bases with no gene match: 8. CDR3: CSVVFLGRNEQYF. The CDR3 DNA reads as TGCAGCGTTGTCTTCCTCGGGAGGAACGAGCAGTACTTC.

This clone was counted between two and nine times. The CDR3 nucleotides are TGTGCCAGCAGCGTAGCAGGGGGCTACGGCTACACCTTC. Its translation is CASSVAGGYGYTF. The V call is TRBV9, the J call TRBJ1-2, with 8 bases lining up with TRBD1. The J segment lost 8 bases and the V segment lost 0 bases, leaving 3 bases of the junction unmatched. There are 13 residues in the CDR3. Germline CDR1 is SGDLS and CDR2 is YYNGEE.

V usage is TRBV10-3 and J usage is TRBJ1-2; possibly TRBD1 for D (5 bases). Germline V CDR1 and CDR2: ENHRY, SYGVKD. The CDR3 has 12 amino acids. V dropped 2 bases and J dropped 6 bases, with 7 bases sitting between them. For the CDR3, the DNA is TGTGCCATCAGTGAGGGGGGGGATGGCTACACCTTC. Amino acids: CAISEGGDGYTF.

About this clone itself: Mismatch with germline at one junction end may stem from a read error. V and J are TRBV4-2 and TRBJ1-1; D not resolved. This CDR3 spans 14 amino acids. From germline, CDR1 is LGHNA and CDR2 YNFKEQ. This CDR3 reads CASRQDEANTEAFF. The DNA for the CDR3 is TGTGCCAGCAGGCAAGACGAGGCGAACACTGAAGCTTTCTTT.

The J gene is TRBJ2-2, the V gene TRBV11-2, with 8 bases fitting TRBD2. The CDR3 spans 16 residues. V was clipped by 5 bases and J by 5 bases; unmatched bases: 10. Germline-derived CDR1 and CDR2 are SGHAT and FQNNGV. The CDR3 is CASSLPRGGLTGELFF. The CDR3 DNA is TGTGCCAGCAGCCTCCCCCGGGGGGGCCTGACCGGGGAGCTGTTTTTT.

The chain links TRBV5-6 to TRBJ1-5; D is undetermined. The germline CDR1 and CDR2 sequences are SGHDT and YYEEEE. CDR3 length equals 18 residues. Trimming stripped 4 bases from V and 0 bases from J, with 20 bases between. In DNA form, the CDR3 reads TGTGCCAGCAGCACGATCGGGTCTAGCTCGGTTAGCAATCAGCCCCAGCATTTT. It is translated as CASSTIGSSSVSNQPQHF.

This clone was seen only once. The chain carries TRBV7-2 and TRBJ2-2; 9 bases are a match to TRBD1. CDR3 size: 15 residues. After removal of 7 bases from V and 1 base from J, the junction contained 4 bases not matched to a gene. Germline V gives CDR1 SGHTA, CDR2 FQGNSA. The DNA for the CDR3 is TGTGCCAGCACAACGGGACAGGGGAACACCGGGGAGCTGTTTTTT. It is translated as CASTTGQGNTGELFF.